Each of the 23 T cell receptor beta chains below was sequenced from the same sample in a study of blood T cell repertoires in COVID-19. Some clones are missing from TCRdb's copy, which holds only in-frame ones; the method was immunoSEQ multiplex PCR. Altogether approximately 74,000 clones are present, just under 85% being singletons, with the ten largest covering around 35%. Sequences were obtained from peripheral blood. The receptors come from a man between 65 and 79 years old with acute or convalescent COVID-19.

The rearrangement joins TRBV3-1 (or the pseudogene TRBV3-2) to TRBJ2-7; 10 nucleotides align to TRBD2. This CDR3 has 16 amino acids. Trimming took 4 bases from V and 1 from J; bases not matched to a gene: 7. CDR1 and CDR2 (germline): LGHDT, YNNKEL (reference sequence). The chain's CDR3 is CASSLSLAGVSYEQYF. DNA of the CDR3: TGTGCCAGCAGCCTGTCCCTAGCGGGAGTATCCTACGAGCAGTACTTC.

This chain joins TRBV21-1 and TRBJ1-1. TRBV21-1 counts as a pseudogene. This CDR3 has 16 residues. The DNA for the CDR3 is TGTGCCACCGGGGGTGCAGGGCCGTGGTGGAACACTGAAGCTTTCTTT. Protein sequence: CATGGAGPWWNTEAFF.

The chain links TRBV19 to TRBJ1-1; the match to TRBD1 covers 11 bases. J lost 0 bases, V lost 3 bases, and 6 bases had no gene match. Per germline, CDR1 LNHDA and CDR2 SQIVND (reference sequence). CDR3 size: 17 residues. Here the CDR3 DNA reads TGTGCCAGTAGTATTAGGACAGGGGGCGAGATGAACACTGAAGCTTTCTTT. Protein: CASSIRTGGEMNTEAFF.

This clone was detected only a few times. V usage is TRBV7-8 and J usage is TRBJ2-3; D remains ambiguous. CDR1 is SGHVS and CDR2 is FQNEAQ in the germline V gene. Trimming cost V 5 bases and J 5 bases, with 8 bases left between them. CDR3 length: 12 residues. The DNA for the CDR3 is TGTGCCAGCAGCCGTACAAGAGATACGCAGTATTTT. Its protein is CASSRTRDTQYF.

The chain links TRBV11-3 to TRBJ1-3, with D uncertain. The CDR3 is made up of 13 amino acids. Germline V lookup: CDR1 SGHNT, CDR2 YENEEA. V gave up 5 bases and J gave up 9 bases, with 14 bases separating them. The CDR3 spells CASSPDEGITIYF. CDR3 bases: TGTGCCAGCAGCCCAGACGAGGGTATCACCATATATTTT.

The rearrangement uses TRBV9 and TRBJ1-1; D is uncertain. With 4 bases removed from V and 1 base from J, the gap between germline ends came to 17 bases. Germline-derived CDR1 and CDR2 are SGDLS and YYNGEE. This CDR3 spans 16 amino acids. The CDR3 DNA sequence: TGTGCCAGCAGCCCTAGACCCGATGCCTCGAACACTGAAGCTTTCTTT. It yields the protein CASSPRPDASNTEAFF.

J is TRBJ1-2 and V is TRBV6-2 or TRBV6-3; 9 nucleotides line up with TRBD1. This CDR3 comprises 14 residues. Germline-derived CDR1 and CDR2 are MNHEY and SVGEGT. J lost 4 bases, V lost 5 bases, and 5 bases had no gene match. The CDR3 reads CASSKATGGYGYTF. DNA of the CDR3: TGTGCCAGCAGTAAAGCGACAGGGGGCTATGGCTACACCTTC.

The chain uses TRBV20-1 and TRBJ2-1; no definite D call. From germline, CDR1 is DFQATT and CDR2 SNEGSKA (reference sequence). CDR3 length: 11 amino acids. Trimming took off 5 bases at V and 4 bases at J, with 6 bases between the two ends. CDR3 protein: CSAGAYNEQFF. For the CDR3, the DNA is TGCAGTGCTGGAGCTTACAATGAGCAGTTCTTC.

This clone has a handful of counts. The chain recombines TRBV5-1 with TRBJ2-7; TRBD2 agrees at 13 bases. V lost 3 bases, J lost 5 bases, and 11 bases stayed unmatched. This CDR3 comprises 17 residues. Germline CDR1 and CDR2: SGHRS and YFSETQ. The CDR3 region is CASSWGTSGAVGNEQYF. The CDR3 DNA follows: TGCGCCAGCAGCTGGGGGACTAGCGGGGCGGTTGGGAACGAGCAGTACTTC.

The V call is TRBV6-5, the J call TRBJ1-2; TRBD1 might be the D (5 bases). CDR1 is MNHEY, CDR2 SVGAGI, per germline. V dropped 4 bases and J dropped 0 bases, with 15 bases sitting between them. The CDR3 runs 16 residues. CDR3 nucleotide sequence: TGTGCCAGCAGTTGGGGCAGTGTGCCAGCTAACTATGGCTACACCTTC. Translation gives CASSWGSVPANYGYTF.

This clone showed up just once. The chain couples TRBV15 to TRBJ1-1, with D possibly being TRBD1 (5 bases). The V end lost 8 bases, the J end lost 1 base, and 11 bases lay between the germline ends. The germline gives CDR1 LNHNV, CDR2 YYDKDF (reference sequence). There are 13 residues in the CDR3. The CDR3 protein is CATLGGSNTEAFF. The CDR3 nucleotides are TGTGCCACCCTCGGGGGTTCGAACACTGAAGCTTTCTTT.

V gene TRBV25-1 combines with J gene TRBJ2-5, with TRBD2 matching 11 bases. The CDR3 loop spans 16 amino acids. J gave up 2 bases and V 6 bases, and 8 bases lay outside the gene matches. The germline gives CDR1 MGHDK, CDR2 SYGVNS. CDR3 protein: CASRALAGGRQETQYF. Written as DNA, the CDR3 is TGTGCCAGCAGAGCCCTAGCGGGAGGAAGGCAAGAGACCCAGTACTTC.

The rearrangement uses TRBV9 and TRBJ1-3; no definite D call. With 4 bases removed from V and 0 bases from J, the gap between germline ends came to 8 bases. This CDR3 region has 14 residues. Germline assignment: CDR1 SGDLS and CDR2 YYNGEE. The CDR3 region is CASSREVSGNTIYF. CDR3 DNA sequence: TGTGCCAGCAGCCGAGAGGTCTCTGGAAACACCATATATTTT.

The J gene is TRBJ2-3, the V gene TRBV9, with D unresolved. The CDR3 contains 14 residues. The germline V gene has CDR1 SGDLS and CDR2 YYNGEE. Trimming stripped 4 bases from V and 4 bases from J, with 13 bases between. This CDR3 is CASSPGGVADTQYF. Here the CDR3 DNA reads TGTGCCAGCAGCCCCGGCGGCGTGGCAGATACGCAGTATTTT. Full variable domain (outside the CDR3, taken from reference TRBV9 and TRBJ2-3): DSGVTQTPKHLITATGQRVTLRCSPRSGDLSVYWYQQSLDQGLQFLIQYYNGEERAKGNILERFSAQQFPDLHSELNLSSLELGDSALYFCASSPGGVADTQYFGPGTRLTVL.

The chain recombines TRBV6-2 or TRBV6-3 with TRBJ1-2, with 9 nucleotides matching TRBD1. V lost 2 bases, J lost 6 bases, and 7 bases stayed unmatched. The length of the CDR3 is 15 residues. Germline assignment: CDR1 MNHEY and CDR2 SVGEGT. This chain's CDR3 is CASSYPGQGLNGYTF. The CDR3 DNA sequence: TGTGCCAGCAGTTACCCTGGACAGGGGCTCAATGGCTACACCTTC.

This chain's CDR3 is CASSQGFAGGQETQYF. In nucleotides, the CDR3 is TGTGCCAGCAGCCAAGGTTTTGCGGGGGGACAAGAGACCCAGTACTTC. J is TRBJ2-5 and V is TRBV14; 8 bases line up with TRBD2. Per germline, CDR1 SGHDN and CDR2 FVKESK. The CDR3 spans 16 residues. Germline trimming cut 1 base from V and 2 bases from J; bases unmatched to any gene: 6.

This chain connects TRBV4-1 to TRBJ1-2, with 9 bases identical to TRBD1. Germline lookup yields CDR1 MGHRA and CDR2 YSYEKL. The V gene end was trimmed by 6 bases and the J gene end by 2 bases; junction bases not matched to a gene: 7. The CDR3 contains 15 residues. The chain's CDR3 is CASRPTGGPNYGYTF. CDR3 nucleotides: TGCGCCAGCAGGCCTACAGGGGGCCCGAACTATGGCTACACCTTC.

The chain uses TRBV28 and TRBJ1-1, with a possible D match to TRBD1 (5 bases). V lost 3 bases, J lost 11 bases, and 19 bases lay in between. The CDR3 is 14 amino acids. Germline CDR1 is MDHEN and CDR2 is SYDVKM. The CDR3 is CASSLGSRGGGAFF. The CDR3, as DNA: TGTGCCAGCAGTTTGGGATCGAGGGGAGGTGGGGCTTTCTTT.

This clone was seen a single time. This chain connects TRBV5-1 to TRBJ2-6, with TRBD1 matching over 9 bases. The J segment lost 12 bases and the V segment lost 7 bases, leaving 8 bases of the junction unmatched. The CDR3 runs to 13 residues. Germline-derived CDR1 and CDR2 are SGHRS and YFSETQ. The CDR3 protein is CASSDRGEGVLTF. DNA for the CDR3: TGCGCCAGCTCCGACAGGGGGGAGGGCGTCCTGACTTTC.

The chain joins TRBV27 to TRBJ2-3; the match to TRBD2 covers 9 bases. The CDR3 is made up of 16 amino acids. The V gene's germline CDR1 is MNHEY and CDR2 SMNVEV (reference sequence). After removal of 3 bases from V and 0 bases from J, the junction contained 4 bases not matched to a gene. CDR3 DNA sequence: TGTGCCAGCAGTTTGGGGCGGGAGGGAAGCACAGATACGCAGTATTTT. It yields the protein CASSLGREGSTDTQYF.

This clone has a handful of counts. The rearrangement uses TRBV28 and TRBJ1-5; TRBD1 is a possible D gene (5 bases). Germline assignment: CDR1 MDHEN and CDR2 SYDVKM. Trimming removed 6 bases from V and 4 bases from J, with 13 bases in between. The CDR3 is 14 amino acids. CDR3 DNA: TGTGCCAGCAGGGCCCGTCAGGGTAATCAGCCCCAGCATTTT. Protein product: CASRARQGNQPQHF.

V gene TRBV9 combines with J gene TRBJ2-1, with no clear D. V lost 1 base and J 10 bases, leaving 18 bases between the germline ends. The CDR3 covers 15 residues. Germline CDR1 is SGDLS and CDR2 is YYNGEE. CDR3 residues: CASSVIGIGGSEQFF. CDR3 bases: TGTGCCAGCAGCGTAATTGGCATCGGCGGTTCGGAGCAGTTCTTC.

The chain carries TRBV29-1 and TRBJ2-1, with D tentatively TRBD1 (6 bases). V was trimmed by 4 bases and J by 13 bases, leaving 14 bases between them. The CDR3 has 11 residues. Germline assignment: CDR1 SQVTM and CDR2 ANQGSEA. The CDR3 nucleotides read TGCAGCGTTGTGGGGTCAGGGGTCCAGTTCTTC. Its translation is CSVVGSGVQFF.